This T cell receptor (beta chain) is from a study of blood T cell repertoires in COVID-19 (dated by TCRdb to 2018 to 2021). Regarding the study in general: The collaborator samples originated in the United States, Italy and Spain and spanned the acute and convalescent phases of COVID-19. Deeply sampled blood TCRbeta repertoires from subjects exposed to, actively infected with, or recovered from COVID-19 were included in the dataset. Samples were obtained from the ongoing ImmuneRACE study (first 160 participants) and from over 1,000 subjects provided by 6 global collaborators. Sample metadata almost always included a de-identified subject ID, COVID-19 status, age in years and sex. A freely available public database, intended as a resource for researchers studying the immune response to SARS-CoV-2, is where the repertoires were released. Where HLA class I and class II types were available, the types were taken from metadata supplied by the sample provider, not from assay-based typing. The material from the prospective study consisted of cDNA or gDNA derived from T cells, B-cell-depleted T cells, or PBMCs. General study outcomes and caveats: Clinical and demographic metadata were provided uncurated, with the amount varying by source and participant.

TCRbeta CDR3 regions were amplified from genomic DNA by means of the immunoSEQ Assay, a bias-controlled multiplex PCR. Turning to the authors' computational methods: The number of nucleated cells in each sample was estimated by amplification of reference gene primers within the assay. To quantify the absolute abundance of each unique TCRbeta CDR3 rearrangement, sequence reads were collapsed and filtered. For each sample, productive Simpson clonality was calculated by taking the square root of Simpson's diversity index across productive rearrangements. The immuneACCESS repertoire file appears here via TCRdb, limited to in-frame rearrangements. These files lack a portion of the clones; in checked studies, under half of the deficit traces to unresolved V genes, and the cause of the others is not known. V and J calls and clone size are those listed in that table; D and trimming were worked out from the DNA. A total of a few hundred thousand clones appear in this sample, approximately 85% of them only once. The ten largest clones capture roughly 2.2% of the sample.

On this clone itself: What antigen it recognizes has not been identified. Per-base quality was not reported, and no clone a single base away is much larger than it.

Participants in the prospective study were aged about 18 to 95 years, lived in some 24 United States geographic areas, and enrolled through a virtual design. To assign participants to cohorts, the prospective study relied on clinical history that participants themselves reported in a screening survey and a study questionnaire. Recovered participants in ImmuneRACE Cohort 3 were defined as having two consecutive negative NP/OP PCR tests, clearance from a healthcare professional, or resolution of symptoms. In the prospective study, mobile phlebotomists collected whole blood, serum and a nasopharyngeal or oropharyngeal swab from each participant. Prospective study participants could optionally give additional blood draws and questionnaires over a roughly two-month period. Blood samples from the prospective study were shipped frozen or at room temperature prior to DNA extraction. The sample was PBMCs or T cells enriched from blood (not recorded which). The clonotype comes from a young man who had recovered from COVID-19.

Here is the DNA: TGTGCCAGCAGTAGGGAGGGTTTACAAGTTACTGGGGCCAACGTCCTGACTTTC. This translates into CASSREGLQVTGANVLTF. The rearrangement combines TRBV25-1 with TRBJ2-6; 7 bases in the junction line up with TRBD2. The CDR3 has 18 amino acids, counting the end cysteine and phenylalanine. Solely the CDR3 DNA is kept, with 54 bases framed from the first base. Based on the germline V gene, the CDR1 and CDR2 sequences are MGHDK and SYGVNS. Trimming accounts for 5 bases at V and 2 bases at J, while the number of junction bases matched to no gene is 12.